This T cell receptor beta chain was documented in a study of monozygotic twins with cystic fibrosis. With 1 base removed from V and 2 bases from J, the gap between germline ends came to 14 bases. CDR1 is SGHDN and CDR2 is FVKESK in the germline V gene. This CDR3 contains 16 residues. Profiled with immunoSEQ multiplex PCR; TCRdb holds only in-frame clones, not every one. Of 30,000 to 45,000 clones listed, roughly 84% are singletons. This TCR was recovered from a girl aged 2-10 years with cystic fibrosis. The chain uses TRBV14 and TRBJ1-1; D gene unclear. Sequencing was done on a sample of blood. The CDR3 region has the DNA TGTGCCAGCAGCCAAGTCGGTTCAAGACTTAACACTGAAGCTTTCTTT. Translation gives CASSQVGSRLNTEAFF.